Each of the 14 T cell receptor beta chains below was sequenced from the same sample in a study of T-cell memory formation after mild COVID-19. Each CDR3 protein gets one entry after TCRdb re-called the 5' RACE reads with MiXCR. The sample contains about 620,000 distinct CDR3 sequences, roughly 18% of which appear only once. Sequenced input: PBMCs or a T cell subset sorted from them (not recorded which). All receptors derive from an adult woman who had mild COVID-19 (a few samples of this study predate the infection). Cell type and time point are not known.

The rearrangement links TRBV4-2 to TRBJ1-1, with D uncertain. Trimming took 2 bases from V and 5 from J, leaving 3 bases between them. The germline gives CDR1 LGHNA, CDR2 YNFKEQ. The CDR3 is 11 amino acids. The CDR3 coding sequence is TGTGCCAGCAGCCAAATGACTGAAGCTTTCTTT. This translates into CASSQMTEAFF.

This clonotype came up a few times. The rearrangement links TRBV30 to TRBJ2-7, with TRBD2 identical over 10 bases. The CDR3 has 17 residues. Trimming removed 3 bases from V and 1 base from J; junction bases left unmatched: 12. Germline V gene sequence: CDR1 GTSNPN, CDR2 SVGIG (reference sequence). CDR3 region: CAWRRLAGERRSYEQYF. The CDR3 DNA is TGTGCCTGGAGGCGTCTAGCGGGAGAGAGGAGGTCCTACGAGCAGTACTTC.

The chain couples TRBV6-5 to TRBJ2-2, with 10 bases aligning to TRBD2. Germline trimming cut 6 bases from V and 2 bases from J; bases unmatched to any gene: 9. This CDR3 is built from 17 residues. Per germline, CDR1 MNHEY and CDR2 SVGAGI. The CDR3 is CASSNNIAGGNTGELFF. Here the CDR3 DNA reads TGTGCCAGCAGCAACAATATAGCGGGAGGTAACACCGGGGAGCTGTTTTTT.

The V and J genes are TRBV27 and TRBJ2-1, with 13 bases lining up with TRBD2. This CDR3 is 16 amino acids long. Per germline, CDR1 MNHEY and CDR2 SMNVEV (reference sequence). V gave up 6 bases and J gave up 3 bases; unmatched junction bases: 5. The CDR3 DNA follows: TGTGCCAGCAGCAGGACTAGCGGGAGCGTCTACAATGAGCAGTTCTTC. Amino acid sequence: CASSRTSGSVYNEQFF.

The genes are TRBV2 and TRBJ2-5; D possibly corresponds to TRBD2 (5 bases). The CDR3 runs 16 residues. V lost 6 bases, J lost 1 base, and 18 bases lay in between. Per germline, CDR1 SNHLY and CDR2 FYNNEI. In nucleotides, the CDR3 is TGTGCCAGCAGCTCTACTAGAGGAGGTCCCCAAGAGACCCAGTACTTC. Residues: CASSSTRGGPQETQYF.

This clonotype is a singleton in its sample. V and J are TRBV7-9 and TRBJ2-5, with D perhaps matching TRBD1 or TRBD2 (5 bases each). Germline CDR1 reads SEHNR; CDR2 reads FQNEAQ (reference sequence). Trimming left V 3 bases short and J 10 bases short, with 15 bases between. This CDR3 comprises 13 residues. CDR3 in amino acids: CASSFGRAEDQYF. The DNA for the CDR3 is TGTGCCAGCAGCTTTGGCAGGGCGGAGGACCAGTACTTC.

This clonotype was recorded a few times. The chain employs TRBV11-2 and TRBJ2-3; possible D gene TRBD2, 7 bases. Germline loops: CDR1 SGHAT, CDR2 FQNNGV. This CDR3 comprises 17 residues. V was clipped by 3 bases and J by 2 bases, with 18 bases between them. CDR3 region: CASSFSGGAGLTDTQYF. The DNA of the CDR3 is TGTGCCAGCAGCTTTAGTGGGGGGGCGGGCCTCACAGATACGCAGTATTTT.

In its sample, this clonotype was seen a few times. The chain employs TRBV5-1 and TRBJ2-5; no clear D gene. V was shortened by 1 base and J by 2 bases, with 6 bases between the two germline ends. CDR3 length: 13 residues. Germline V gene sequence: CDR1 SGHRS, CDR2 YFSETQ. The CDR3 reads CASSLFGQETQYF. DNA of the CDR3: TGCGCCAGCAGCTTGTTCGGACAAGAGACCCAGTACTTC.

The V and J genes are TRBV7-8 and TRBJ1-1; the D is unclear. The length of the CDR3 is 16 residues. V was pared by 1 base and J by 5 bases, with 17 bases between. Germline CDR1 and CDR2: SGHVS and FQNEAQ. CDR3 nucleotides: TGTGCCAGCAGCTTAGGAGAGGCAAGGAGGAGGACTGAAGCTTTCTTT. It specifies CASSLGEARRRTEAFF. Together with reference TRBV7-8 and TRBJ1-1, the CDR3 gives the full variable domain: GAGVSQSPRYKVAKRGQDVALRCDPISGHVSLFWYQQALGQGPEFLTYFQNEAQLDKSGLPSDRFFAERPEGSVSTLKIQRTQQEDSAVYLCASSLGEARRRTEAFFGQGTRLTVV.

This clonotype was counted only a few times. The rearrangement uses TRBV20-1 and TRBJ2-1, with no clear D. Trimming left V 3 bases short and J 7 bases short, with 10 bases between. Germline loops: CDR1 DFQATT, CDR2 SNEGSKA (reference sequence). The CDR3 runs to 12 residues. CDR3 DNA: TGCAGTGCTAGCTTAGTGTGGAATGAGCAGTTCTTC. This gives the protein CSASLVWNEQFF.

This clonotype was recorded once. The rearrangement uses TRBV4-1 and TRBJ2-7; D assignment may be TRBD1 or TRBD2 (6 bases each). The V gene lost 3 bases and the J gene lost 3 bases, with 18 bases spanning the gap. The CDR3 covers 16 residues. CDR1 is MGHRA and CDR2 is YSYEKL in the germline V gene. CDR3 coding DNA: TGCGCCAGCAGCCAGGGACTTGGACAGAACCGCTACGAGCAGTACTTC. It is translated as CASSQGLGQNRYEQYF.

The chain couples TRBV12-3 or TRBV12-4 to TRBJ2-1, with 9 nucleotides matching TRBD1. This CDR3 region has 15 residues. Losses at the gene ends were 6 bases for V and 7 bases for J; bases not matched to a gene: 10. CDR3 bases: TGTGCCAGCAGCTCAAACAGGGGGCGAGGGAATGAGCAGTTCTTC. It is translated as CASSSNRGRGNEQFF.

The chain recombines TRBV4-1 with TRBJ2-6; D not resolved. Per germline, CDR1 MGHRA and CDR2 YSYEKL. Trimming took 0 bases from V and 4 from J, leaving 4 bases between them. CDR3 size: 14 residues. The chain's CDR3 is CASSQDPGANVLTF. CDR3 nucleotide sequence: TGCGCCAGCAGCCAAGATCCGGGGGCCAACGTCCTGACTTTC.

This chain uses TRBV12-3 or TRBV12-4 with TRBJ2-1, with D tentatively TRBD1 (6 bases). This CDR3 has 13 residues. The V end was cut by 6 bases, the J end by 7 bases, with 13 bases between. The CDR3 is CASSPQGQNEQFF. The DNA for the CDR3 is TGTGCCAGCAGCCCCCAGGGGCAGAATGAGCAGTTCTTC.